This TCR beta chain came from a study of cytomegalovirus exposure and HLA in healthy donors. Broader study findings: In a later analysis, a missense DCLRE1C variant was linked to TCR beta V- and J-gene trimming.

A multiplex PCR was run with 60 Vbeta primers and 13 Jbeta primers. Measured with immunoSEQ multiplex PCR; TCRdb has only the in-frame clones, and not every one. The sample has fewer than 250,000 clones, about 80% seen once. Per the germline V gene, CDR1 is SGHDT and CDR2 is YYEEEE. V trimming: 1 base; J trimming: 4 bases; junction bases outside the gene matches: 8. The CDR3 runs to 16 residues. Concerning this clone itself: Its cognate antigen is unknown.

V usage is TRBV5-6 and J usage is TRBJ1-5; 7 nucleotides align to TRBD1. Sequencing input: PBMCs. The source is a man aged 35-49 years in good health and CMV-seropositive. The CDR3 bases are TGTGCCAGCAGCTTGAACCGGGACAGCCTGAATCAGCCCCAGCATTTT. It encodes CASSLNRDSLNQPQHF.